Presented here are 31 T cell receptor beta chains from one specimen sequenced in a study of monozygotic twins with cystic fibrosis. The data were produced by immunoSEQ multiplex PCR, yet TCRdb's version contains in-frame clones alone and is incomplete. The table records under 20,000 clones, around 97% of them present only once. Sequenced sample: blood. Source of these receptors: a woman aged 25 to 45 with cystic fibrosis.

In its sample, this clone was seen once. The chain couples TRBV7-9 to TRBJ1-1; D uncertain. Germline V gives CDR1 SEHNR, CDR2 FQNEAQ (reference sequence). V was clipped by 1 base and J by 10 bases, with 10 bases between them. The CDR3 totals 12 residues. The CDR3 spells CASSLGSVGAFF. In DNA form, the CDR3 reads TGTGCCAGCAGCTTAGGGTCGGTGGGAGCTTTCTTT. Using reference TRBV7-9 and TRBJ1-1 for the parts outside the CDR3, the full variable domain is DTGVSQNPRHKITKRGQNVTFRCDPISEHNRLYWYRQTLGQGPEFLTYFQNEAQLEKSRLLSDRFSAERPKGSFSTLEIQRTEQGDSAMYLCASSLGSVGAFFGQGTRLTVV.

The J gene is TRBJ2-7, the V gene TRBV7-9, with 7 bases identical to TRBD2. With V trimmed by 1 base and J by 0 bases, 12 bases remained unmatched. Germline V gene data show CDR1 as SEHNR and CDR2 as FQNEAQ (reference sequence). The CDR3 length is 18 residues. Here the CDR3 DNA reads TGTGCCAGCAGCTTAGGGGCGAGTCTAGCGGCAAGCTCCTACGAGCAGTACTTC. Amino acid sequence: CASSLGASLAASSYEQYF.

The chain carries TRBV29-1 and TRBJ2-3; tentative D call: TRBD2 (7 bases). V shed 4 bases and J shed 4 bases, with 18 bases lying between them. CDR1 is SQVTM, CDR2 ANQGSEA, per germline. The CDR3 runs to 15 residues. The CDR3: CSVAGGGASADTQYF. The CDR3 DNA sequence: TGCAGCGTTGCAGGTGGGGGGGCTTCCGCAGATACGCAGTATTTT.

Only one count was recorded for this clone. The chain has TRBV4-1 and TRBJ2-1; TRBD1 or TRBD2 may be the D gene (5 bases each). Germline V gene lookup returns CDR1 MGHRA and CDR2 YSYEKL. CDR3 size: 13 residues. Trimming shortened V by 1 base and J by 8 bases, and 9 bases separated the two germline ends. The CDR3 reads CASSQGWGHEQFF. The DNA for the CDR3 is TGCGCCAGCAGCCAAGGGTGGGGACATGAGCAGTTCTTC.

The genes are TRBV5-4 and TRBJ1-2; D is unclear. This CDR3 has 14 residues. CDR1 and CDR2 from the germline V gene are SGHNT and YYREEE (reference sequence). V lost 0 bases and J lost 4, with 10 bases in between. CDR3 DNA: TGTGCCAGCAGCTTGGAGTCCGGCCTCTATGGCTACACCTTC. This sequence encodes CASSLESGLYGYTF.

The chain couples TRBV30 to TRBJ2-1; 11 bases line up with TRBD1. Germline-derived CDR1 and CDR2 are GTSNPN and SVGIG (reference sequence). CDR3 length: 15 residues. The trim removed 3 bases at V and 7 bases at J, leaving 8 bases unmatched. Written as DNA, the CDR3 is TGTGCCTGGAGCCTTGGGACAGGGGGAGGGAATGAGCAGTTCTTC. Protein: CAWSLGTGGGNEQFF. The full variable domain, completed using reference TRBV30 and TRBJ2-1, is SQTIHQWPATLVQPVGSPLSLECTVEGTSNPNLYWYRQAAGRGLQLLFYSVGIGQISSEVPQNLSASRPQDRQFILSSKKLLLSDSGFYLCAWSLGTGGGNEQFFGPGTRLTVL.

Here the CDR3 DNA reads TGCAGCGTTGCGTCCCAGGGGTTATCTAATGAAAAACTGTTTTTT. Translation gives CSVASQGLSNEKLFF. The rearrangement uses TRBV29-1 and TRBJ1-4; possible D gene TRBD1, 6 bases. The length of the CDR3 is 15 residues. V dropped 4 bases and J dropped 3 bases, with 15 bases sitting between them. Germline values: CDR1 SQVTM, CDR2 ANQGSEA.

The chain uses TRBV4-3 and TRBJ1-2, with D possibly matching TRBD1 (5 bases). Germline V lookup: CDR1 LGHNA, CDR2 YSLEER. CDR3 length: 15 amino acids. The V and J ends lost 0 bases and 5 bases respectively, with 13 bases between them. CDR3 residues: CASSQEAFPGYGYTF. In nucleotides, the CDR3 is TGCGCCAGCAGCCAAGAGGCGTTCCCAGGGTATGGCTACACCTTC.

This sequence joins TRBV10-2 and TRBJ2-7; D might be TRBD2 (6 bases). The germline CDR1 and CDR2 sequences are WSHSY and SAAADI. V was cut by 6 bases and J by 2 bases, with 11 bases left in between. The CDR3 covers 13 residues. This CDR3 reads CASRWDLPYEQYF. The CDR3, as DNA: TGCGCCAGCAGGTGGGACTTACCCTACGAGCAGTACTTC.

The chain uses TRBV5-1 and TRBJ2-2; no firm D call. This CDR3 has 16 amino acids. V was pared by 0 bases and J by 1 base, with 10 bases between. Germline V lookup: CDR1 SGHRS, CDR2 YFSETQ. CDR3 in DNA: TGCGCCAGCAGCTTGGTGGCAGGTTTGAACACCGGGGAGCTGTTTTTT. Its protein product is CASSLVAGLNTGELFF.

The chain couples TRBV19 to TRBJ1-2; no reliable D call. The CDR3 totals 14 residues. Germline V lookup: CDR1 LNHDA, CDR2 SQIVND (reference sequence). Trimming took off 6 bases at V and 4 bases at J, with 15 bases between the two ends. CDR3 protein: CASSPLIGAYGYTF. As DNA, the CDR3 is TGTGCCAGTAGCCCCTTAATCGGAGCCTATGGCTACACCTTC.

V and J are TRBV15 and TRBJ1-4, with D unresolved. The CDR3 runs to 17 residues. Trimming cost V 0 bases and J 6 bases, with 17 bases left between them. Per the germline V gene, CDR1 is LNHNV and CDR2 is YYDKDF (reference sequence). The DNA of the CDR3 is TGTGCCACCAGCAGAGATGTGAGGAGGTCGATTCATGAAAAACTGTTTTTT. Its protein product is CATSRDVRRSIHEKLFF.

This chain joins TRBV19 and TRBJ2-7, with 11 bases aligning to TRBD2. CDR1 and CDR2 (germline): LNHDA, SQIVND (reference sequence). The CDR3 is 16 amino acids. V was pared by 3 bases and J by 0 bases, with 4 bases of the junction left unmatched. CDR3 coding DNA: TGTGCCAGTAGTATGACTAGCGGGACTAGCTCCTACGAGCAGTACTTC. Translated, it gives CASSMTSGTSSYEQYF.

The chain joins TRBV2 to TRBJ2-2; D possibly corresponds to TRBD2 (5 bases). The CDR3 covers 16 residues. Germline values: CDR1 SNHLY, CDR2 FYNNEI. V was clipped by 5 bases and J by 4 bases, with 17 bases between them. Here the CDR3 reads CASSQHGYEGTGELFF. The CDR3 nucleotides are TGTGCCAGCAGTCAGCACGGGTATGAGGGCACCGGGGAGCTGTTTTTT.

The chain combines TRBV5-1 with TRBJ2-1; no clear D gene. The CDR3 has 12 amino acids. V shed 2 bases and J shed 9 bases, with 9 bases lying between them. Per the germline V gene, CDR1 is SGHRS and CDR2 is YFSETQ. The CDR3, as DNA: TGCGCCAGCAGCTTAGGCGATATTGAGCAGTTCTTC. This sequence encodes CASSLGDIEQFF.

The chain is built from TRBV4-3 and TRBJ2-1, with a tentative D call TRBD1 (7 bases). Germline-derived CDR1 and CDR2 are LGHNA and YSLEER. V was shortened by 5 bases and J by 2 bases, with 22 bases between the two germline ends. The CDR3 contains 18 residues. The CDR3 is CASSSHPAAGQPYNEQFF. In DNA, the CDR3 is TGCGCCAGCAGCTCCCATCCAGCCGCGGGACAGCCCTACAATGAGCAGTTCTTC.

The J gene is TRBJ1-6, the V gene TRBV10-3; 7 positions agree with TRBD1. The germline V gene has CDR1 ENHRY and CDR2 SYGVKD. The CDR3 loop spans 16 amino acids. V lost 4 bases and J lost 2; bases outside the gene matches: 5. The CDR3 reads CAISGGQGAYNSPLHF. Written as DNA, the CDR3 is TGTGCCATCAGTGGAGGGCAGGGGGCCTATAATTCACCCCTCCACTTT.

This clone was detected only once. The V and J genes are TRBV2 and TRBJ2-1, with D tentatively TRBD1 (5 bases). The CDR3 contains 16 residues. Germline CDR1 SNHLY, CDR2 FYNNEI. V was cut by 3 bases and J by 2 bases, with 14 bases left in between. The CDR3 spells CASSDPRVRAYNEQFF. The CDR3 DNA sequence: TGTGCCAGCAGTGACCCCAGGGTAAGGGCCTACAATGAGCAGTTCTTC. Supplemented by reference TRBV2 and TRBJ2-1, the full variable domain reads EPEVTQTPSHQVTQMGQEVILRCVPISNHLYFYWYRQILGQKVEFLVSFYNNEISEKSEIFDDQFSVERPDGSNFTLKIRSTKLEDSAMYFCASSDPRVRAYNEQFFGPGTRLTVL.

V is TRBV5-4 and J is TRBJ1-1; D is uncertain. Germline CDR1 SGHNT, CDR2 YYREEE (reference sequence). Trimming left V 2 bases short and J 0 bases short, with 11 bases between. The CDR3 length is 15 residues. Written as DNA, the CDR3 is TGTGCCAGCAGCTTTGGAAGGGTGATGAACACTGAAGCTTTCTTT. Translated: CASSFGRVMNTEAFF.

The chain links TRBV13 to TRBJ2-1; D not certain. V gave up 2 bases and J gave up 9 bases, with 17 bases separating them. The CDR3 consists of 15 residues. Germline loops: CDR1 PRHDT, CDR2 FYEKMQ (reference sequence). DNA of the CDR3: TGTGCCAGCAGCTTATGGAGAGAAGGTTTGAGTGAGCAGTTCTTC. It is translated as CASSLWREGLSEQFF.

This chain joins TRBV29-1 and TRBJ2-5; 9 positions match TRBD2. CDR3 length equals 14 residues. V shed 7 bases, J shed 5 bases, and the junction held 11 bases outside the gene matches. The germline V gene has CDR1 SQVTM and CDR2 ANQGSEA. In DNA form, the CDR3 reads TGCAGCGGCGGGAGTCTAGCGGGGTTGGAGACCCAGTACTTC. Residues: CSGGSLAGLETQYF.

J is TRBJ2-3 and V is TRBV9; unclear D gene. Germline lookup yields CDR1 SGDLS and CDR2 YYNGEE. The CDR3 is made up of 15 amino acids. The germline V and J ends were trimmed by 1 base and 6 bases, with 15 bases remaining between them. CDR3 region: CASSVTGSSFDTQYF. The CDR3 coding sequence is TGTGCCAGCAGCGTAACCGGCTCGAGCTTTGATACGCAGTATTTT.

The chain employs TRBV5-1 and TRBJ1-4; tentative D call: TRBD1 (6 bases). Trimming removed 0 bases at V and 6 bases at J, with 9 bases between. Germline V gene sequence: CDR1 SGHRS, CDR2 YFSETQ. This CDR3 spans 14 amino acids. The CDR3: CASSLERGDEKLFF. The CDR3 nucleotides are TGCGCCAGCAGCTTGGAAAGGGGGGATGAAAAACTGTTTTTT.

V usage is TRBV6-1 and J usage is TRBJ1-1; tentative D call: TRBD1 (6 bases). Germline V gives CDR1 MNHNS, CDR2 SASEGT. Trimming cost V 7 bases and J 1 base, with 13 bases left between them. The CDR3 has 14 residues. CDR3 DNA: TGTGCCAGCAAGACCGGGACACCGAACACTGAAGCTTTCTTT. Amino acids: CASKTGTPNTEAFF.

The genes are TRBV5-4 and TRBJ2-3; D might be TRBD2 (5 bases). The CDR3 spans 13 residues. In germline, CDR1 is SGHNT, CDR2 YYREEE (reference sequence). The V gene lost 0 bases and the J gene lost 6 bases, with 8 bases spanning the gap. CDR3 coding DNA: TGTGCCAGCAGCTTGGGGACTTGGGATACGCAGTATTTT. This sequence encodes CASSLGTWDTQYF.

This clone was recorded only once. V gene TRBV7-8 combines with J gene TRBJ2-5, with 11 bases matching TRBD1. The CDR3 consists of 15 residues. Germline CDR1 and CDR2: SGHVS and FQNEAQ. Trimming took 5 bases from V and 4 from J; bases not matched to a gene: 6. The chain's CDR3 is CASSMDRGRRETQYF. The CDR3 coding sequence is TGTGCCAGCAGCATGGACAGGGGGCGACGAGAGACCCAGTACTTC.

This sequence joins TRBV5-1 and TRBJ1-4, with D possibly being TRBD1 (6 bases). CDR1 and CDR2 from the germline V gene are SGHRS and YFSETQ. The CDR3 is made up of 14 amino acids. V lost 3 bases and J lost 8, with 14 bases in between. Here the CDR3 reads CASSSQGKGEKLFF. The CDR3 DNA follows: TGCGCCAGCAGCTCACAGGGCAAAGGAGAAAAACTGTTTTTT.

The CDR3 is CASSPDRSTEAFF. Here the CDR3 DNA reads TGTGCCAGCTCACCAGACAGAAGCACTGAAGCTTTCTTT. J is TRBJ1-1 and V is TRBV18, with a tentative D call TRBD1 (5 bases). V shed 2 bases and J shed 4 bases, with 8 bases lying between them. This CDR3 is built from 13 residues. Germline CDR1 reads KGHSH; CDR2 reads LQKENI.

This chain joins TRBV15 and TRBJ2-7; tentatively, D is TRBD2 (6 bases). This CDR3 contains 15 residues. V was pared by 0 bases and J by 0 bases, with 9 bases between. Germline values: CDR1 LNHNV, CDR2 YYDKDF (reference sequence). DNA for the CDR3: TGTGCCACCAGCAGAGATGGGCGGGGCTCCTACGAGCAGTACTTC. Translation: CATSRDGRGSYEQYF.

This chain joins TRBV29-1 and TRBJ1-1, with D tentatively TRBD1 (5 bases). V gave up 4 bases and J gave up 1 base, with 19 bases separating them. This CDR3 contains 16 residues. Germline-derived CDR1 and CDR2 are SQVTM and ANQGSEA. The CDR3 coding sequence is TGCAGCGTTGGACCCCGGCAGGGAGAGGGGAACACTGAAGCTTTCTTT. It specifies CSVGPRQGEGNTEAFF.

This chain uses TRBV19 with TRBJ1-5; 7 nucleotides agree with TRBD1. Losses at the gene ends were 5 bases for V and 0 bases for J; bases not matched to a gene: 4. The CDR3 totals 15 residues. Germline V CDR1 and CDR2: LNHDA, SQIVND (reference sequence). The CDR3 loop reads CASSPWTGSNQPQHF. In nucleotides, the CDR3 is TGTGCCAGTAGTCCATGGACAGGTAGCAATCAGCCCCAGCATTTT.